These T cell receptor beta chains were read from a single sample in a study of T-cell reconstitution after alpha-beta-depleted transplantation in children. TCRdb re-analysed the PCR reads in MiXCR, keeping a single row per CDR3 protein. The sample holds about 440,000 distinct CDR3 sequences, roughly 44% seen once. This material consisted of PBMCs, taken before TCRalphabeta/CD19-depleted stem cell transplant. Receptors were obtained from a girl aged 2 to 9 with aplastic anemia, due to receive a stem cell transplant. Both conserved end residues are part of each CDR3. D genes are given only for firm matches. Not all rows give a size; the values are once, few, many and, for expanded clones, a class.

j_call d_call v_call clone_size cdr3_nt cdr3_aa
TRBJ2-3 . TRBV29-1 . TGCAGCGTTGAAGGCCCTTTCTCGAAAGAGGCAGATACGCAGTATTTT CSVEGPFSKEADTQYF
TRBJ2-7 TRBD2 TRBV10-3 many TGTGCCATCAGTGAGAAGGGACTAGCGGGCCCCTACTCCTACGAGCAGTACTTC CAISEKGLAGPYSYEQYF
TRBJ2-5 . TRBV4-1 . TGCGCCAGCAGCCAAGTAATGTTTACCGAAGAGACCCAGTACTTC CASSQVMFTEETQYF
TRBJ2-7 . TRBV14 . TGTGCCAGCAGCCGAATCCGGACGCCCTACGAGCAGTACTTC CASSRIRTPYEQYF
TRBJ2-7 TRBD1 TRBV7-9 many TGTGCCAGCAGCCTCCGGGACAGTTGGAACTTC CASSLRDSWNF
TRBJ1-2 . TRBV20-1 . TGCAGTGCCGACGGTTATGGCTACACCTTC CSADGYGYTF
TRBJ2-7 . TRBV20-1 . TGCAGTGCTAGAGATCAGGAGTCCTACGAGCAGTACTTC CSARDQESYEQYF
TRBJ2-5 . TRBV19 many TGTGCCAGTAAGGGCGGCCAACATTACGAGACCCAGTACTTC CASKGGQHYETQYF
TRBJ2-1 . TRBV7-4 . TGTGCCAGCAGCTTTACCCGGGGTGGGAGCTACAATGAGCAGTTCTTC CASSFTRGGSYNEQFF
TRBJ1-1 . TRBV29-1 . TGCAGCGTGTGGGCAGGGGTCCCTGAAGCTTTCTTT CSVWAGVPEAFF
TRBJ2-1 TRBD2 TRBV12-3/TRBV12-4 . TGTGCCAGCAGTTTAACTGGAGCGGGGGATGAGCAGTTCTTC CASSLTGAGDEQFF
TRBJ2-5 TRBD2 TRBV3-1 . TGTGCCAGCAGCCTAGGGACTAGCGGAGTGGAGACCCAGTACTTC CASSLGTSGVETQYF
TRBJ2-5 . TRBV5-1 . TGCGCCAGCAGCGCCGGGCGTCTACAAGAGACCCAGTACTTC CASSAGRLQETQYF
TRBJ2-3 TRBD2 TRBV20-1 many TGCAGTGCTAGACCCCTAGCGGGTTTAGAAGATACGCAGTATTTT CSARPLAGLEDTQYF
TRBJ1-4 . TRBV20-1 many TGCAGTGCCCGAGATTGGGTCAGGGTTGGTGAAAAACTGTTTTTT CSARDWVRVGEKLFF
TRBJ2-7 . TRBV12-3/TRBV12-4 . TGTACCAGCAGTTTAAAGGGAAGCTACGAGCAGTACTTC CTSSLKGSYEQYF
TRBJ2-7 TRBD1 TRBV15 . TGTGCCACCAGCAGCCCGGGACAGGGGGGCAACGAGCAGTACTTC CATSSPGQGGNEQYF
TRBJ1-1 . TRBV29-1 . TGCAGCGTTGAACGGGGGGGAGGACAGGAAGCTTTCTTT CSVERGGGQEAFF
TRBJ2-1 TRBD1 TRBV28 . TGTGCCAGCAGACTGACAGGGTTAGGTCATGAGCAGTTCTTC CASRLTGLGHEQFF
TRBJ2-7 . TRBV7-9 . TGTGCCAGCTACGAGCAGTACTTC CASYEQYF
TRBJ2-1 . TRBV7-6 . TGTGCCAGCAGCTTTAGATATCCCTACAATGAGCAGTTCTTC CASSFRYPYNEQFF
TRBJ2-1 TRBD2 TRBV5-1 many TGCGCCAGCAGCCCCGGGACTAGCGGGGGGCTGAGCTCCTACAATGAGCAGTTCTTC CASSPGTSGGLSSYNEQFF
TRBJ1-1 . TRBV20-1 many TGCAGTGGCACATTTAGGACGAACACTGAAGCTTTCTTT CSGTFRTNTEAFF
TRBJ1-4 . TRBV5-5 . TGTGCCAGCTCTGGCAGGGTTGAAAAACTGTTTTTT CASSGRVEKLFF
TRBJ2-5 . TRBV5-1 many TGCGCCAGCAGCCGAGACAGCGGTCGTCAAGAGACCCAGTACTTC CASSRDSGRQETQYF
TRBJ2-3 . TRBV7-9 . TGTGCCAGCAGCGGGGACCTGCTGTACTCAGATACGCAGTATTTT CASSGDLLYSDTQYF
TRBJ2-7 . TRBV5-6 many TGTGCCAGCAGCTATGTGACCCAGGGTGGCGAGCAGTACTTC CASSYVTQGGEQYF
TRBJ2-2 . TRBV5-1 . TGCGCCAGCAGCCTGGTCAGGGCAGGAAGACCCCCCGCGGAGCTGTTTTTT CASSLVRAGRPPAELFF
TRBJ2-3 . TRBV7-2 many TGTGCCAGCAGCTCTCAGACCACAGATACGCAGTATTTT CASSSQTTDTQYF
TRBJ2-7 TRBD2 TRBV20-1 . TGCAGTGCTAGAGAGCTAGCGGGCTACGAGCAGTACTTC CSARELAGYEQYF
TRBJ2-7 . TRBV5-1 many TGCGCCAGCAGCGGCAGGGGGGCATCCTACGAGCAGTACTTC CASSGRGASYEQYF
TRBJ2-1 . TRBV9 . TGTGCCAGCAGCGCCTCCGGGTGGTCCTACAATGAGCAGTTCTTC CASSASGWSYNEQFF
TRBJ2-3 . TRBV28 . TGTGCCAGCAGTCCCCCGGGGGTCCGGGGACCCGATACGCAGTATTTT CASSPPGVRGPDTQYF
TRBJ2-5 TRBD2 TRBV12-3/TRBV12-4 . TGTGCCAGCAGCTCAAGACTAGCGGCCAGGGAGACCCAGTACTTC CASSSRLAARETQYF
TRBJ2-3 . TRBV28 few TGTGCCAGCAGTATCGGGGGTCTCACAGATACGCAGTATTTT CASSIGGLTDTQYF
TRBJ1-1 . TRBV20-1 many TGCAGTGCTAGATTAGGGCAGGGGAGGGCTGAAGCTTTCTTT CSARLGQGRAEAFF
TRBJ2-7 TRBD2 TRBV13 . TGTGCCAGCAGCCCACCGCTAGCGGGACGCTACGAGCAGTACTTC CASSPPLAGRYEQYF